This T cell receptor (beta chain) is drawn from a study of Graves' ophthalmopathy and Graves' hyperthyroidism. General study results and limits: In blood appeared most of the expanded thyroid clonotypes whose frequency exceeded 0.001. Discrimination between ophthalmopathy and stable hyperthyroidism by a 13-signature model showed about 86% sensitivity and about 80% specificity.

This clonotype has more than one count but fewer than ten. What it binds is unknown. People with hyperthyroidism were aged 18 to 65 and newly diagnosed, under 2 months' duration. Lactation, pregnancy, uncontrolled infections and other autoimmune diseases were all grounds for excluding patients. The TCR beta CDR3 regions underwent amplification from RNA transcripts. The first round was an RT-PCR with HTBI primers, and the second round was a multiplex PCR. Each CDR3 protein gets one entry after TCRdb re-called the multiplex PCR reads with MiXCR. Of approximately 1.2 million distinct CDR3 sequences in the sample, less than 45% are singletons; the top ten hold approximately 12%. V was clipped by 0 bases and J by 12 bases, with 15 bases between them. The CDR3 runs 13 residues. Germline values: CDR1 MNHNS, CDR2 SASEGT.

The clonotype comes from an adult man with Graves' hyperthyroidism. The sequencing input was peripheral blood or thyroid tissue (not recorded which). The chain combines TRBV6-1 with TRBJ2-7; D call uncertain. The CDR3, as DNA: TGTGCCAGCAGTGAAGCGTTGACGGTCTGGCGGTACTTC. Translation gives CASSEALTVWRYF.